This T cell receptor beta chain was sequenced in a study of chemoradiotherapy in HPV16-positive cancers. The repertoire was sequenced with immunoSEQ multiplex PCR; TCRdb's copy has only in-frame clones and lacks some. This table holds 8,200 or so clones, approximately 90% found once. Source: tumor tissue, taken from a patient who underwent chemoradiotherapy. This TCR was sampled from a human donor with HPV-associated anogenital cancer.

The CDR3 is CASSSGLYGYTF. CDR3 sequence (DNA): TGCGCCAGCAGTTCAGGGTTATACGGCTACACCTTC. The chain has TRBV5-1 and TRBJ1-2; D is possibly TRBD1 (5 bases). Germline loops: CDR1 SGHRS, CDR2 YFSETQ. Trimming pared 5 bases from V and 8 bases from J, leaving 13 bases between. This CDR3 contains 12 residues.